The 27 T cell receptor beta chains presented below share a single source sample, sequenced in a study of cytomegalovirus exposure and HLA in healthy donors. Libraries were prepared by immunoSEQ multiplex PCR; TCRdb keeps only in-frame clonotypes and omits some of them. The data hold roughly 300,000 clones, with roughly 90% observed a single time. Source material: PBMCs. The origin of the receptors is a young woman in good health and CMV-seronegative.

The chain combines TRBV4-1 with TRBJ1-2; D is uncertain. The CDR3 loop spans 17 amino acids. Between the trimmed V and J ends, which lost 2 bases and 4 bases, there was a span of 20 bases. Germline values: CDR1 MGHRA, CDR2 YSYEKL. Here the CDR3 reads CASSQNSAAVATYGYTF. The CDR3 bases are TGCGCCAGCAGCCAAAATTCTGCCGCGGTGGCTACCTATGGCTACACCTTC.

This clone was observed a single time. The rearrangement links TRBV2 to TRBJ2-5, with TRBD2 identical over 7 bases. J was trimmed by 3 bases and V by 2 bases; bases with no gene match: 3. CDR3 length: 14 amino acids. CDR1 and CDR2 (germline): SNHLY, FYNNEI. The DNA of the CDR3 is TGTGCCAGCAGTGAAACCCTAGCGGAAGAGACCCAGTACTTC. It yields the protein CASSETLAEETQYF. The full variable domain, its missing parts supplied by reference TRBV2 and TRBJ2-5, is EPEVTQTPSHQVTQMGQEVILRCVPISNHLYFYWYRQILGQKVEFLVSFYNNEISEKSEIFDDQFSVERPDGSNFTLKIRSTKLEDSAMYFCASSETLAEETQYFGPGTRLLVL.

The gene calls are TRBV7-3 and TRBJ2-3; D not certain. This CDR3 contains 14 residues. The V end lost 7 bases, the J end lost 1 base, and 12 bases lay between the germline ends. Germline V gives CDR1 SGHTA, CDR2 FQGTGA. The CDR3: CASTQTPGTDTQYF. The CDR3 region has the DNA TGTGCCAGCACCCAAACCCCGGGCACAGATACGCAGTATTTT.

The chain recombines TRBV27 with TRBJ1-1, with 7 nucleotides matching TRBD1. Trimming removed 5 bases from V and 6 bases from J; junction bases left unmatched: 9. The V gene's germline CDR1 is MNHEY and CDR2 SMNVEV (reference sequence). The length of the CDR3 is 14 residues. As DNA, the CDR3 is TGTGCCAGCAGTCCCCAGGGGGGAATATCTGAAGCTTTCTTT. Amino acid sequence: CASSPQGGISEAFF.

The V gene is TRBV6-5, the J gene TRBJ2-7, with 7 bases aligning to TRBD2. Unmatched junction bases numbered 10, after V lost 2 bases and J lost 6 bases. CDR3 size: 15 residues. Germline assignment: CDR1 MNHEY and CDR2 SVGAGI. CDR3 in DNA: TGTGCCAGCAGTTACCTAATAGCGGGTGCGAGCGAGCAGTACTTC. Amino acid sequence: CASSYLIAGASEQYF.

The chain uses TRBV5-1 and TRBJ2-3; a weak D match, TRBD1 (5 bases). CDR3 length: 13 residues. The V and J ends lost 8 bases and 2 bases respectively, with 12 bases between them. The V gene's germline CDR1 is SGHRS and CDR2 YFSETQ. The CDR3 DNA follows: TGCGCCAGTACGACAGCTACCACAGATACGCAGTATTTT. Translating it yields CASTTATTDTQYF.

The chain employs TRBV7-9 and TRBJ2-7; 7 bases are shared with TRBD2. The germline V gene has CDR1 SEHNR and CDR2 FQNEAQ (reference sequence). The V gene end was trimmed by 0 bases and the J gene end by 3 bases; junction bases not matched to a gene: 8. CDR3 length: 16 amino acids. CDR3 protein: CASSLAGGGVNYEQYF. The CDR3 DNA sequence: TGTGCCAGCAGCTTAGCCGGCGGGGGTGTCAACTACGAGCAGTACTTC.

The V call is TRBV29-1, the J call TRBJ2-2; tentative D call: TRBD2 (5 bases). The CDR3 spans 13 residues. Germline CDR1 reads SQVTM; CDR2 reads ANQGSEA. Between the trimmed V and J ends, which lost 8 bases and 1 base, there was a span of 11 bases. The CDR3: CSSRAGNTGELFF. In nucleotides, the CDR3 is TGCAGCAGCCGGGCGGGGAACACCGGGGAGCTGTTTTTT.

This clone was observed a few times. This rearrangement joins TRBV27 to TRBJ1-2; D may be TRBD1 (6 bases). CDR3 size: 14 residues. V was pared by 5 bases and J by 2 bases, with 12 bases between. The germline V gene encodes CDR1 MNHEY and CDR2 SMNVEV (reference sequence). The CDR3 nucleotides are TGTGCCAGCAGTCCGGACAGAGCAAACTATGGCTACACCTTC. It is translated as CASSPDRANYGYTF.

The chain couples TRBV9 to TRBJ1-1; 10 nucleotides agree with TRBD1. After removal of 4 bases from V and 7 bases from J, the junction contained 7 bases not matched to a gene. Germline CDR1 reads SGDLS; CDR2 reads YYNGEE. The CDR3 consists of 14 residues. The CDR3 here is CASSRGQGTGEAFF. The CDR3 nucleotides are TGTGCCAGCAGCCGGGGACAGGGGACAGGTGAAGCTTTCTTT.

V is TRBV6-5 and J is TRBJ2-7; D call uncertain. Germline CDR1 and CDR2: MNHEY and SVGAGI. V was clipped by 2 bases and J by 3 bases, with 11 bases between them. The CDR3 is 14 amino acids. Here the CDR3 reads CASSYGYRDYEQYF. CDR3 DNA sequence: TGTGCCAGCAGTTACGGTTACAGAGACTACGAGCAGTACTTC.

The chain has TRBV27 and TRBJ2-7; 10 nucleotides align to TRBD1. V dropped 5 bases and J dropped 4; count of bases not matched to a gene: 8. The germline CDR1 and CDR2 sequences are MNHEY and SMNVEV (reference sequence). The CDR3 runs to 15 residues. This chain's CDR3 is CASSPRQGARYEQYF. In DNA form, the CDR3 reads TGTGCCAGCAGTCCTCGACAGGGGGCGCGATACGAGCAGTACTTC.

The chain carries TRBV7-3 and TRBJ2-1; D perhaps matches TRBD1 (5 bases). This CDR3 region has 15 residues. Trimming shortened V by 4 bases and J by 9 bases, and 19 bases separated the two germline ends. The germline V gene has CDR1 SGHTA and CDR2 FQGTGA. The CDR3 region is CASSSLGAIRGEQFF. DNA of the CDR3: TGTGCCAGCAGCTCCCTAGGGGCGATTAGGGGTGAGCAGTTCTTC.

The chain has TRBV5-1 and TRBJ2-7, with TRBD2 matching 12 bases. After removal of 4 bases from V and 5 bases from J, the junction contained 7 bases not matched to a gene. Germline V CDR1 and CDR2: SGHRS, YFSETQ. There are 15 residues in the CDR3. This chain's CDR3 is CASSPRTSGDNEQYF. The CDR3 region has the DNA TGCGCCAGCAGCCCTCGGACTAGCGGGGACAACGAGCAGTACTTC.

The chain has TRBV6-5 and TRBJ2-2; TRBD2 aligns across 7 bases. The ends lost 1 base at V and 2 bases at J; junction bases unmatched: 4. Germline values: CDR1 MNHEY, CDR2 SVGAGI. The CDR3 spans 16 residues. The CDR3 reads CASSYWASGNTGELFF. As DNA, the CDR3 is TGTGCCAGCAGTTACTGGGCTAGCGGCAACACCGGGGAGCTGTTTTTT.

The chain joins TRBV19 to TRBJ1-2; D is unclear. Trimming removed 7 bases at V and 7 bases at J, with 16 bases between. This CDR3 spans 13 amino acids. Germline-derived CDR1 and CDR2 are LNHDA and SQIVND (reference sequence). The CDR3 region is CASNYWQAGGYTF. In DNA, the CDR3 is TGTGCCAGTAATTACTGGCAGGCAGGTGGCTACACCTTC.

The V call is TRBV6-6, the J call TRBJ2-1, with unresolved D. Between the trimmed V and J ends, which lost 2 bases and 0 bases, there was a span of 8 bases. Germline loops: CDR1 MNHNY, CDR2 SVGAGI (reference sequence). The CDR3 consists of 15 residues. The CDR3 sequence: CASSYEIASYNEQFF. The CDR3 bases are TGTGCCAGCAGTTACGAGATAGCCTCCTACAATGAGCAGTTCTTC.

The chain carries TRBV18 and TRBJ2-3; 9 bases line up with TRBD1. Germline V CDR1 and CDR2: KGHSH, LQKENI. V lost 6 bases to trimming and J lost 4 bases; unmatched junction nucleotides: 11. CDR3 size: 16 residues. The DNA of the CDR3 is TGTGCCAGCTCCACCGTTGGGACAGGGATTTCAGATACGCAGTATTTT. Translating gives CASSTVGTGISDTQYF.

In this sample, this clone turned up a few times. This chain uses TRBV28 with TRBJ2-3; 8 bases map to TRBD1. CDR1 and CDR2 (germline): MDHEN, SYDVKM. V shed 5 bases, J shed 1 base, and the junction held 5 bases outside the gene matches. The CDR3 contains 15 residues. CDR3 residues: CASSRRGRGTDTQYF. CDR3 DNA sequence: TGTGCCAGCAGTCGCAGGGGGCGAGGCACAGATACGCAGTATTTT.

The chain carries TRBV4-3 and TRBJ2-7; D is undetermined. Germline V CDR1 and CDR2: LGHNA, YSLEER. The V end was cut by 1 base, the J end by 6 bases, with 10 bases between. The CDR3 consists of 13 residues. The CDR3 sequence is CASSQGREAEQYF. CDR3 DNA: TGCGCCAGCAGCCAAGGTCGTGAGGCCGAGCAGTACTTC.

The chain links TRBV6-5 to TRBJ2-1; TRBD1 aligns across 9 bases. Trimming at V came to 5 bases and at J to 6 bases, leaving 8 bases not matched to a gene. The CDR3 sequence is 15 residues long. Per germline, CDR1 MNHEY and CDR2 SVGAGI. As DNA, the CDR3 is TGTGCCAGCAGTAACCGGGACAGGGTGATCAATGAGCAGTTCTTC. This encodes CASSNRDRVINEQFF.

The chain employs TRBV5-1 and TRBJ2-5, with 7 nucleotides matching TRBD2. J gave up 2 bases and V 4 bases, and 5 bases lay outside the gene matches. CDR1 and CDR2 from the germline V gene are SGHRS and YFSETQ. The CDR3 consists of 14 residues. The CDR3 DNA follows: TGCGCCAGCAGCCACGGGACTACACAAGAGACCCAGTACTTC. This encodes CASSHGTTQETQYF.

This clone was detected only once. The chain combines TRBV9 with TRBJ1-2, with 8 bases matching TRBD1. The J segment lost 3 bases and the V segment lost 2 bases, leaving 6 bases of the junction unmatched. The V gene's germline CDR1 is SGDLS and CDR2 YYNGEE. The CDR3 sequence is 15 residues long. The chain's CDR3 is CASSVQDRGYYGYTF. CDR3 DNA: TGTGCCAGCAGCGTTCAAGACAGGGGCTACTATGGCTACACCTTC.

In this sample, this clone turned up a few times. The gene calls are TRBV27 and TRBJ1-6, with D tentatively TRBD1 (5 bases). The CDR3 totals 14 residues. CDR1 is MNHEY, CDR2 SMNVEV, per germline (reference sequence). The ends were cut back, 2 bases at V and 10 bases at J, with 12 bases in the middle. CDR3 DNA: TGTGCCAGCAGTTTAGGGCAGGGTTACTCACCCCTCCACTTT. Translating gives CASSLGQGYSPLHF.

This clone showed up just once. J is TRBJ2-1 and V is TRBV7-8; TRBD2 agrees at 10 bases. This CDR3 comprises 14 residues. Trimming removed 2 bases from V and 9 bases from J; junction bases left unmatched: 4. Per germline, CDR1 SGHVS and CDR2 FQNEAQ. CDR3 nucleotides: TGTGCCAGCAGCTTACTAGCGGGAGAGGTTGAGCAGTTCTTC. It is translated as CASSLLAGEVEQFF.

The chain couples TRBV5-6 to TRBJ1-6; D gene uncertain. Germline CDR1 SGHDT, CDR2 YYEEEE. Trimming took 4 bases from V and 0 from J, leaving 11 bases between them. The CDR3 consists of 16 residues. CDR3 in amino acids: CASSPGLGSYNSPLHF. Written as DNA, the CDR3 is TGTGCCAGCAGCCCCGGGTTGGGCTCCTATAATTCACCCCTCCACTTT.

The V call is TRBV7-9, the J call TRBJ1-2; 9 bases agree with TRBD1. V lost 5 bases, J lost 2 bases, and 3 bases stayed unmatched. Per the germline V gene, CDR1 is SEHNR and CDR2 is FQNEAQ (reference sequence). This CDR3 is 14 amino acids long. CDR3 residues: CASSRGQGNYGYTF. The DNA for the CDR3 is TGTGCCAGCAGCCGGGGACAGGGCAACTATGGCTACACCTTC.